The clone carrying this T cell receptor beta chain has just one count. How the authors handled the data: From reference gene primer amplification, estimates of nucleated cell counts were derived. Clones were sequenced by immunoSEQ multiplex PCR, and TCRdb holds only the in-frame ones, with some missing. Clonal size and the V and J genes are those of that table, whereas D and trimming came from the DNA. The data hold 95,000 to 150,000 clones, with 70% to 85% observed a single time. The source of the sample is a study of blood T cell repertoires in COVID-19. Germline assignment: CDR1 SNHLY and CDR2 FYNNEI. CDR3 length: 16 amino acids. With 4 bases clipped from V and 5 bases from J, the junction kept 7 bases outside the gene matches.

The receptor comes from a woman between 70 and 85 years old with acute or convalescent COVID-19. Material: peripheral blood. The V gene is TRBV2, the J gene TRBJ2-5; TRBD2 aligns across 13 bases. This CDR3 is CASSVRLAGGVETQYF. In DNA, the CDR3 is TGTGCCAGCAGTGTCCGACTAGCGGGGGGTGTGGAGACCCAGTACTTC.